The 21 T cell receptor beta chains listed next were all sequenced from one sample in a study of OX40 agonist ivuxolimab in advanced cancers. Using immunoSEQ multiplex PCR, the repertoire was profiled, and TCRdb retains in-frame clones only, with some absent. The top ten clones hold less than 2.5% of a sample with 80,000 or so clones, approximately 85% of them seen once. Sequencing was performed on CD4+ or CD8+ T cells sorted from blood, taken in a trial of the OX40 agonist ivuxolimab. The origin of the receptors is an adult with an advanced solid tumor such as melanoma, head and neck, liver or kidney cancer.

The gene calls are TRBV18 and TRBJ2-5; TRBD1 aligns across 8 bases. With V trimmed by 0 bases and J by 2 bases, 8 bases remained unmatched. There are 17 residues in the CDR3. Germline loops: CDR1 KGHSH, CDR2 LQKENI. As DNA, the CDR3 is TGTGCCAGCTCACCACCGGGTTTTACAGGGGGGCAAGAGACCCAGTACTTC. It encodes CASSPPGFTGGQETQYF.

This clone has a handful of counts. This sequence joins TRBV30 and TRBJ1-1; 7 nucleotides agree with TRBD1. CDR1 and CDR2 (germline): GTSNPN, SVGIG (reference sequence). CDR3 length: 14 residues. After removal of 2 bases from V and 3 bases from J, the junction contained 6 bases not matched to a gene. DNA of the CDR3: TGTGCCTGGAGTCGAACAACAGGGGACACTGAAGCTTTCTTT. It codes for CAWSRTTGDTEAFF.

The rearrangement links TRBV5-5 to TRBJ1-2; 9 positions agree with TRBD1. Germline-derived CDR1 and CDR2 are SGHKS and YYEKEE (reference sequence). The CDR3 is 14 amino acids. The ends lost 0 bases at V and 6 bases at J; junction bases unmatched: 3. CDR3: CASSLAWTGDGYTF. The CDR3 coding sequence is TGTGCCAGCAGCTTGGCCTGGACAGGGGATGGCTACACCTTC.

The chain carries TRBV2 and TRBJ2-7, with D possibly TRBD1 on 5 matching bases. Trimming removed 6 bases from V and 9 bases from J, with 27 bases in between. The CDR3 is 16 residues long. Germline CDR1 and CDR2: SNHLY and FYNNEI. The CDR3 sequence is CASRLNTGVFDLSQYF. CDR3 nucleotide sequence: TGTGCCAGCAGGCTCAACACAGGCGTCTTTGACCTCTCGCAGTACTTC.

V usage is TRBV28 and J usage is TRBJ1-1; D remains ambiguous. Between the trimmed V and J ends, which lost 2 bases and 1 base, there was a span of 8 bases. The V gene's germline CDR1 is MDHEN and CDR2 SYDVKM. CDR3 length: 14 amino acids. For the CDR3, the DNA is TGTGCCAGCAGTTTAATTGCAGGGAACACTGAAGCTTTCTTT. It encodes CASSLIAGNTEAFF.

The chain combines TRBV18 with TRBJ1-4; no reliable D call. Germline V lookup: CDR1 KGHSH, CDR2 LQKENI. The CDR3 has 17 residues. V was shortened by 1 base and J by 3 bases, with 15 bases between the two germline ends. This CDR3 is CASSPLQGFTANEKLFF. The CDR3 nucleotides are TGTGCCAGCTCACCACTACAAGGGTTCACAGCTAATGAAAAACTGTTTTTT.

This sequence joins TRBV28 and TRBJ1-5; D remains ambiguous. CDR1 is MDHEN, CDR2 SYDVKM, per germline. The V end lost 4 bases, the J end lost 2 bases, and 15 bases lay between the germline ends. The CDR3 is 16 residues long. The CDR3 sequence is CASSSRYGYGNQPQHF. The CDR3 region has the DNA TGTGCCAGCAGTTCCCGTTATGGGTACGGCAATCAGCCCCAGCATTTT.

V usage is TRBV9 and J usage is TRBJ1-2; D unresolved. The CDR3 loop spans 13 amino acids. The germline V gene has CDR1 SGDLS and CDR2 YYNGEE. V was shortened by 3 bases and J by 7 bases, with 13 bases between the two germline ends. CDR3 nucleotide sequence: TGTGCCAGCAGCGCCCCGTCATTAGCTGGCTACACCTTC. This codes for CASSAPSLAGYTF.

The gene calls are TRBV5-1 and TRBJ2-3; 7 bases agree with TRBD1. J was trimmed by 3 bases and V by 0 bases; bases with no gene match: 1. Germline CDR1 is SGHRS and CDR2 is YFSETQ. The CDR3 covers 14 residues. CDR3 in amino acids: CASSLDRGTDTQYF. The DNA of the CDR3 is TGCGCCAGCAGCTTGGACAGGGGTACAGATACGCAGTATTTT.

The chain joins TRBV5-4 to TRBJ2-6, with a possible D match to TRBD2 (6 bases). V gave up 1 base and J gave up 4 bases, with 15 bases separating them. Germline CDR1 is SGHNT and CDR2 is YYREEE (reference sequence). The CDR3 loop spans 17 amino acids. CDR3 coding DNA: TGTGCCAGCAGCTTGAGGTCTGGGGGGACCGGGGCCAACGTCCTGACTTTC. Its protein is CASSLRSGGTGANVLTF.

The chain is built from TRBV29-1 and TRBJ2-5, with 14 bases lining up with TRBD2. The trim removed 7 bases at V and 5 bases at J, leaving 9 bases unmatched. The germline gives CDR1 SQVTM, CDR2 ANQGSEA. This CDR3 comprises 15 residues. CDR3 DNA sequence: TGCAGCGCCGAAGGGACTAGCGGGGGAGAGGAGACCCAGTACTTC. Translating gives CSAEGTSGGEETQYF.

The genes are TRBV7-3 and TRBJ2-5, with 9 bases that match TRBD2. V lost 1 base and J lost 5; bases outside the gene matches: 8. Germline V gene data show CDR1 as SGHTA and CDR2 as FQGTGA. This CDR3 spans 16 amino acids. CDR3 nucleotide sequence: TGTGCCAGCAGCTTAAAGGGCGGGGGGGCCGTGGAGACCCAGTACTTC. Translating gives CASSLKGGGAVETQYF.

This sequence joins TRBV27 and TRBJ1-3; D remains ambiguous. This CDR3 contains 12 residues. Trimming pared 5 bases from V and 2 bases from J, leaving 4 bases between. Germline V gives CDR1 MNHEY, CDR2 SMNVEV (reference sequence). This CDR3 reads CASSGTGNTIYF. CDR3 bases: TGTGCCAGCAGTGGGACTGGAAACACCATATATTTT.

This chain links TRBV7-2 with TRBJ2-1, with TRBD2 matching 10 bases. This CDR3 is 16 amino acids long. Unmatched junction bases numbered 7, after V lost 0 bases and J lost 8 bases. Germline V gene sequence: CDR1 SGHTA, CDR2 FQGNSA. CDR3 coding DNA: TGTGCCAGCAGCTTAGCTAGCGGGGGGCCCTGGGATGAGCAGTTCTTC. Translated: CASSLASGGPWDEQFF. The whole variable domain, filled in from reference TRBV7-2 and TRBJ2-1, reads GAGVSQSPSNKVTEKGKDVELRCDPISGHTALYWYRQSLGQGLEFLIYFQGNSAPDKSGLPSDRFSAERTGGSVSTLTIQRTQQEDSAVYLCASSLASGGPWDEQFFGPGTRLTVL.

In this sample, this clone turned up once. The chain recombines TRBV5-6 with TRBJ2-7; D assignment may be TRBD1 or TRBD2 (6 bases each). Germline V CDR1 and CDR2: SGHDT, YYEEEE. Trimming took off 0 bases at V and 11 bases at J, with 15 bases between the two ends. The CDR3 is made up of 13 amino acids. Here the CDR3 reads CASSLGGASKEYF. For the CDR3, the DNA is TGTGCCAGCAGCTTGGGGGGGGCGAGTAAGGAGTACTTC.

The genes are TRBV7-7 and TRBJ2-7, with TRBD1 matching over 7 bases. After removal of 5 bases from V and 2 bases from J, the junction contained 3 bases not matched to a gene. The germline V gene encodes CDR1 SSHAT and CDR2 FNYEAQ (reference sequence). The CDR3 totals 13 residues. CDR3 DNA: TGTGCCAGCAGCGTTGGACAGGCCTACGAGCAGTACTTC. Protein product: CASSVGQAYEQYF. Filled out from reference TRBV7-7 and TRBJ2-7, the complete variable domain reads GAGVSQSPRYKVTKRGQDVTLRCDPISSHATLYWYQQALGQGPEFLTYFNYEAQPDKSGLPSDRFSAERPEGSISTLTIQRTEQRDSAMYRCASSVGQAYEQYFGPGTRLTVT.

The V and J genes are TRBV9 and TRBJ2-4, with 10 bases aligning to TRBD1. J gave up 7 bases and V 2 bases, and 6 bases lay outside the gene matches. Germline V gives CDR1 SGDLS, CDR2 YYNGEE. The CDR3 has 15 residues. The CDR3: CASSVSPGQGNIQYF. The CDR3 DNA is TGTGCCAGCAGCGTCTCGCCGGGACAGGGGAACATTCAGTACTTC.

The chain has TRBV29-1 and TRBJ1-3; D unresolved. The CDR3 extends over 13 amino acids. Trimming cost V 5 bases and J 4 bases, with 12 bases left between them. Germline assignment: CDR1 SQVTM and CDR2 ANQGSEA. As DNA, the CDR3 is TGCAGCGTTATACCCGCTTCGGGAAACACCATATATTTT. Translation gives CSVIPASGNTIYF.

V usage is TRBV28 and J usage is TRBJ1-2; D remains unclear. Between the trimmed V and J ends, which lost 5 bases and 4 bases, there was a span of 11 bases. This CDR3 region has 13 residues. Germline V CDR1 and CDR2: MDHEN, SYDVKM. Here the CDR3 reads CASSVPAFYGYTF. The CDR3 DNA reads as TGTGCCAGCAGTGTCCCCGCCTTCTATGGCTACACCTTC.

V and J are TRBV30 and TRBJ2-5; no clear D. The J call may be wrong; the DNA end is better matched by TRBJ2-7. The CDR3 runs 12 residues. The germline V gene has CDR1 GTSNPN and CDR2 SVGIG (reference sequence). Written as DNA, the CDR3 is TGTGCCTGGAGTCCCTTATCCTACGAGCAGTACTTC. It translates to CAWSPLSYEQYF.

The CDR3 protein is CASRTQVDTEAFF. DNA of the CDR3: TGTGCCAGCAGAACACAGGTGGACACTGAAGCTTTCTTT. V is TRBV6-5 and J is TRBJ1-1; perhaps TRBD1 as D (5 bases). There are 13 residues in the CDR3. Per germline, CDR1 MNHEY and CDR2 SVGAGI. The V gene lost 6 bases and the J gene lost 3 bases, with 11 bases spanning the gap.